This T cell receptor beta chain was identified during a study of cytomegalovirus exposure and HLA in healthy donors. Study findings and constraints: Sequencing depth roughly uniform across donors was assumed in presence/absence analyses.

Healthy people donating bone marrow made up the donors. Regarding this clone: Its antigen is as yet unknown.

It was with 60 Vbeta and 13 Jbeta primers that the PCR ran. The assay was immunoSEQ multiplex PCR, and TCRdb's table has in-frame clones only and misses some. The table shows about 86,000 clones, with more than 65% occurring only once. V shed 4 bases, J shed 0 bases, and the junction held 11 bases outside the gene matches. The CDR3 runs to 17 residues. Germline CDR1 is MNHNS and CDR2 is SASEGT. The chain employs TRBV6-1 and TRBJ1-1; 7 positions agree with TRBD1. What was sequenced was PBMCs. The TCR was taken from a man aged 60 to 75 in good health and CMV-seronegative. The CDR3 spells CASSAVPTGSMNTEAFF. CDR3 coding DNA: TGTGCCAGCAGTGCGGTCCCGACAGGGTCAATGAACACTGAAGCTTTCTTT.